These T cell receptor beta chains were read from a single sample in a study of neurological immune-mediated disorders. TCRdb reprocessed the 5' RACE reads via MiXCR and lists one record per CDR3 protein. Of 45,000 to 60,000 distinct CDR3 sequences listed, around 3.6% are singletons. The specimen sequenced was PBMCs. These receptor sequences come from a man aged 25 to 45 with multiple sclerosis. Both conserved end residues are part of each CDR3. Each record gives: D gene, V gene, clone size, J gene, CDR3 length, CDR3 DNA, CDR3 protein. D genes are given only for firm matches. Some rows mark clone size as missing; the rest say once, few, many or name a class of expanded clone.

d_gene: .
v_gene: TRBV20-1
abundance: many
j_gene: TRBJ2-3
len: 13
CDR3nt: TGCAGTGCCCTAGGACAGAAGGCAGATACGCAGTATTTT
CDR3aa: CSALGQKADTQYF

d_gene: .
v_gene: TRBV20-1
abundance: many
j_gene: TRBJ2-7
len: 13
CDR3nt: TGCAGTGCTACCCCCGGGGGAGTGGGAGAGCAGTACTTC
CDR3aa: CSATPGGVGEQYF

d_gene: TRBD2
v_gene: TRBV29-1
abundance: many
j_gene: TRBJ2-1
len: 15
CDR3nt: TGCAGCGTTGCCCTTAGCGGGAGACCCTACAATGAGCAGTTCTTC
CDR3aa: CSVALSGRPYNEQFF

d_gene: TRBD2
v_gene: TRBV2
abundance: many
j_gene: TRBJ2-3
len: 15
CDR3nt: TGTGCCAGCAGGAATAGCGGGGGGAGCACAGATACGCAGTATTTT
CDR3aa: CASRNSGGSTDTQYF

d_gene: .
v_gene: TRBV20-1
abundance: .
j_gene: TRBJ2-3
len: 15
CDR3nt: TGCAGTGCCACGGGGGTCGGGGCTAGCACAGATACGCAGTATTTT
CDR3aa: CSATGVGASTDTQYF

d_gene: .
v_gene: TRBV3-1
abundance: many
j_gene: TRBJ1-1
len: 16
CDR3nt: TGTGCCAGCAGCCAATGGGCCTCAGGGGCCGGGACTGAAGCTTTCTTT
CDR3aa: CASSQWASGAGTEAFF

d_gene: .
v_gene: TRBV7-9
abundance: many
j_gene: TRBJ1-1
len: 15
CDR3nt: TGTGCCAGCAGCTTGGGCACAGGAGCGAACACTGAAGCTTTCTTT
CDR3aa: CASSLGTGANTEAFF

d_gene: .
v_gene: TRBV4-1
abundance: many
j_gene: TRBJ1-2
len: 12
CDR3nt: TGCGCCAGCAGCCTAGGACGGGGTGGCTACACCTTC
CDR3aa: CASSLGRGGYTF

d_gene: .
v_gene: TRBV5-1
abundance: many
j_gene: TRBJ2-7
len: 13
CDR3nt: TGCGCCAGCATGGCCCAGGAAACCTACGAGCAGTACTTC
CDR3aa: CASMAQETYEQYF

d_gene: TRBD1
v_gene: TRBV20-1
abundance: many
j_gene: TRBJ2-7
len: 16
CDR3nt: TGCAGTGCTAATGGACAGGGCCATGGTGGCTCCTACGAGCAGTACTTC
CDR3aa: CSANGQGHGGSYEQYF

d_gene: .
v_gene: TRBV7-8
abundance: many
j_gene: TRBJ1-5
len: 16
CDR3nt: TGTGCCAGCAGCTTATACAGGGCTGTTGTCAATCAGCCCCAGCATTTT
CDR3aa: CASSLYRAVVNQPQHF

d_gene: .
v_gene: TRBV15
abundance: many
j_gene: TRBJ1-3
len: 15
CDR3nt: TGTGCCACCAGCAGTGGGAGGGAGGCTGGAAACACCATATATTTT
CDR3aa: CATSSGREAGNTIYF

d_gene: TRBD1
v_gene: TRBV28
abundance: many
j_gene: TRBJ2-1
len: 13
CDR3nt: TGTGCCAGCAGGGGGACAGGGCGCAATGAGCAGTTCTTC
CDR3aa: CASRGTGRNEQFF

d_gene: .
v_gene: TRBV29-1
abundance: many
j_gene: TRBJ2-1
len: 8
CDR3nt: TGCAGCACCGATGAGCAGTTCTTC
CDR3aa: CSTDEQFF

d_gene: .
v_gene: TRBV20-1
abundance: many
j_gene: TRBJ1-1
len: 13
CDR3nt: TGCAGTGCCCCTGGAAGGGGAAGCACTGAAGCTTTCTTT
CDR3aa: CSAPGRGSTEAFF

d_gene: .
v_gene: TRBV29-1
abundance: many
j_gene: TRBJ2-2
len: 14
CDR3nt: TGCAGCGTTGACCCCGGATACAGCACCGGGGAGCTGTTTTTT
CDR3aa: CSVDPGYSTGELFF

d_gene: .
v_gene: TRBV20-1
abundance: many
j_gene: TRBJ2-1
len: 12
CDR3nt: TGCAGTGCTAGTCTAGAATACAATGAGCAGTTCTTC
CDR3aa: CSASLEYNEQFF

d_gene: .
v_gene: TRBV2
abundance: .
j_gene: TRBJ1-5
len: 14
CDR3nt: TGTGCCAGCAGTGAATGGGGATTCGGTCAGCCCCAGAATTTT
CDR3aa: CASSEWGFGQPQNF

d_gene: .
v_gene: TRBV20-1
abundance: many
j_gene: TRBJ1-5
len: 14
CDR3nt: TGCAGTGCTTTACAGGGAGATAGCAATCAGCCCCAGAATTTT
CDR3aa: CSALQGDSNQPQNF

d_gene: TRBD1
v_gene: TRBV28
abundance: .
j_gene: TRBJ2-1
len: 15
CDR3nt: TGTGCCAGCAGTACTGGGACAGCATCCTACAATGAGCAGTTCTTC
CDR3aa: CASSTGTASYNEQFF

d_gene: TRBD1
v_gene: TRBV4-2
abundance: many
j_gene: TRBJ2-1
len: 16
CDR3nt: TGTGCCAGCAGCCAAGATATGTCAGGACAGGGCAATGAGCAGTTCTTC
CDR3aa: CASSQDMSGQGNEQFF

d_gene: TRBD1
v_gene: TRBV5-1
abundance: many
j_gene: TRBJ2-3
len: 15
CDR3nt: TGCGCCAGCAGCCCAGGGGGCTTCAGCGCAGATACGCAGTATTTT
CDR3aa: CASSPGGFSADTQYF

d_gene: .
v_gene: TRBV6-6
abundance: many
j_gene: TRBJ2-7
len: 12
CDR3nt: TGTGCCAGCATAGGGGGCTCCTACGAGCAGTACTTC
CDR3aa: CASIGGSYEQYF

d_gene: .
v_gene: TRBV27
abundance: .
j_gene: TRBJ1-5
len: 15
CDR3nt: TGTGCCAGCAGTTTACGGCAGGGACCAAATCAGCCCCAGCATTTT
CDR3aa: CASSLRQGPNQPQHF

d_gene: .
v_gene: TRBV29-1
abundance: many
j_gene: TRBJ2-1
len: 14
CDR3nt: TGCAGCGTTGAAGATTGGGCGTCCTACAATGAGCAGTTCTTC
CDR3aa: CSVEDWASYNEQFF

d_gene: TRBD1
v_gene: TRBV5-1
abundance: many
j_gene: TRBJ2-2
len: 18
CDR3nt: TGCGCCAGCAGCGGAGGGGCCAGGGGGCCCGCGAACACCGGGGAGCTGTTTTTT
CDR3aa: CASSGGARGPANTGELFF

d_gene: .
v_gene: TRBV7-8
abundance: many
j_gene: TRBJ1-1
len: 14
CDR3nt: TGTGCCAGCAGCTTAGGGCGGATGAACACTGAAGCTTTCTTT
CDR3aa: CASSLGRMNTEAFF

d_gene: .
v_gene: TRBV28
abundance: many
j_gene: TRBJ1-5
len: 14
CDR3nt: TGTGCCAGCTTCGAGCAGGGGAAGAATCAGCCCCAGCATTTT
CDR3aa: CASFEQGKNQPQHF

d_gene: TRBD2
v_gene: TRBV5-6
abundance: many
j_gene: TRBJ2-1
len: 16
CDR3nt: TGTGCCAGCAGCTTGCCTGGACTAGCGAGGGACAATGAGCAGTTCTTC
CDR3aa: CASSLPGLARDNEQFF

d_gene: TRBD1
v_gene: TRBV25-1
abundance: many
j_gene: TRBJ2-3
len: 14
CDR3nt: TGTGCCAGCAGAGACAGGGGGATCTCAGATACGCAGTATTTT
CDR3aa: CASRDRGISDTQYF

d_gene: .
v_gene: TRBV20-1
abundance: many
j_gene: TRBJ1-6
len: 15
CDR3nt: TGCAGTGCTAGCCCCACAGGGCAGAGGAATTCACCCCTCCACTTT
CDR3aa: CSASPTGQRNSPLHF